A selection of T cell receptor beta chains follows, all from one sample in a study of technical replicates of blood from a handful of donors. Clones were read by immunoSEQ multiplex PCR, and TCRdb kept only the in-frame ones, dropping some. The repertoire includes more than 65,000 clones, around nine tenths of them detected once, and 0.39% sits in the top ten. The source material was T cells isolated from PBMCs. The receptor source for this set is a human donor in good health. Each CDR3 is given with its conserved first and last residue. Each record gives: clone size, V gene, J gene, D gene, CDR3 DNA, CDR3 protein. A D gene is named only where the DNA matches it firmly. A row's size may be missing; if present it is once, few, many or a size class.

>NA|TRBV5-1|TRBJ2-3|TRBD2
TGCGCCAGCTTAGCGGGACTAGCGGGCCCGACAGATACGCAGTATTTT
CASLAGLAGPTDTQYF
>NA|TRBV27|TRBJ2-6|NA
TGTGCCAGCAGTCAAACCGCGTCGGGGGCCAACGTCCTGACTTTC
CASSQTASGANVLTF
>once|TRBV11-2|TRBJ2-5|NA
TGTGCCAGCAGCCCTGGACAGATACAAGAGACCCAGTACTTC
CASSPGQIQETQYF
>few|TRBV28|TRBJ1-1|NA
TGTGCCAGCAGTTTATTTCCCGTGAGGGACACTGAAGCTTTCTTT
CASSLFPVRDTEAFF
>NA|TRBV5-1|TRBJ2-3|NA
TGCGCCAGCAGCTTCGGACAAGATACGCAGTATTTT
CASSFGQDTQYF
>once|TRBV29-1|TRBJ1-2|TRBD1
TGCAGCGTGTCCCCGGGACAGATAGATGGCTACACCTTC
CSVSPGQIDGYTF
>NA|TRBV19|TRBJ2-2|TRBD1
TGTGCCAGTACCCCGCGGGACAGGGGGAACACCGGGGAGCTGTTTTTT
CASTPRDRGNTGELFF
>NA|TRBV4-1|TRBJ2-1|TRBD2
TGCGCCAGCAGCCACTCCGGGACTACCGACAATGAGCAGTTCTTC
CASSHSGTTDNEQFF
>NA|TRBV4-2|TRBJ2-7|TRBD2
TGTGCCAGCAGCCAGGGACTAGCGGGAGTTCGAGGCGAGCAGTACTTC
CASSQGLAGVRGEQYF
>NA|TRBV15|TRBJ1-5|NA
TGTGCCACCAGCAGAGGCAGGGATTCTGGTCAGCCCCAGCATTTT
CATSRGRDSGQPQHF
>NA|TRBV5-1|TRBJ2-7|NA
TGCGCCAGCAAAAGTCTGTCAAGTCCCAAGACAGGCTATCCCCCTACCTACGAGCAGTACTTC
CASKSLSSPKTGYPPTYEQYF
>NA|TRBV27|TRBJ2-3|NA
TGTGCCAGCAGTCAACTACTACCCTCCACAGATACGCAGTATTTT
CASSQLLPSTDTQYF
>NA|TRBV11-2|TRBJ2-7|TRBD1
TGTGCCAGCAGCCTGGGGACAGGGGGAGGTTACGAGCAGTACTTC
CASSLGTGGGYEQYF
>NA|TRBV4-1|TRBJ2-7|NA
TGCGCCAGCAGCCATGACCACGGAGGGTACGAGCAGTACTTC
CASSHDHGGYEQYF
>NA|TRBV4-3|TRBJ2-1|TRBD2
TGCGCCAGCAGCCTATTTACTAGCGCGACCGAGCAGTTCTTC
CASSLFTSATEQFF
>NA|TRBV11-2|TRBJ2-3|TRBD2
TGTGCCAGCAGCTTAGGTCAGCGGGAGTTAGATACGCAGTATTTT
CASSLGQRELDTQYF
>NA|TRBV7-9|TRBJ2-1|NA
TGTGCCAGCAGTTCCACGGGAGCTTACTACAATGAGCAGTTCTTC
CASSSTGAYYNEQFF
>NA|TRBV6-5|TRBJ2-5|NA
TGTGCCAGCAGTTACTCTACAGGATCCGGAGAGACCCAGTACTTC
CASSYSTGSGETQYF
>once|TRBV9|TRBJ2-7|NA
TGTGCCAGCAGCGTAGACTGGGGGCCCCCCTACGAGCAGTACTTC
CASSVDWGPPYEQYF
>NA|TRBV15|TRBJ2-2|TRBD2
TGTGCCACCTTAGAGGGGTTTAGTAGCGGGATTAGCGGGGAGCTGTTTTTT
CATLEGFSSGISGELFF
>NA|TRBV6-5|TRBJ1-1|NA
TGTGCCAGCAGTTCCACAGGGGAAGCTTTCTTT
CASSSTGEAFF
>NA|TRBV21-1|TRBJ2-7|NA
TGTGCCACCGGCGGGACAGGGGGCAACGAGCAGTACTTC
CATGGTGGNEQYF
>NA|TRBV7-3|TRBJ1-1|TRBD1
TGTGCCAGCAGCCAGGGGGTGGTAGCGGGGGTTAACACTGAAGCTTTCTTT
CASSQGVVAGVNTEAFF
>NA|TRBV18|TRBJ1-5|TRBD1
TGTGCCAGCTCACCAGGACAGGGAGGCAATCAGCCCCAGCATTTT
CASSPGQGGNQPQHF
>NA|TRBV7-9|TRBJ2-1|NA
TGTGCCAGCAGCTTAGAATTCAGCGGGAATGAGCAGTTCTTC
CASSLEFSGNEQFF
>NA|TRBV6-4|TRBJ1-4|NA
TGTGCCAGCAGTGACTCAGGGGAATTTAATGAAAAACTGTTTTTT
CASSDSGEFNEKLFF
>NA|TRBV7-2|TRBJ1-5|TRBD1
TGTGCCAGCAGCCCGCGGACAGGGAAAAGCAATCAGCCCCAGCATTTT
CASSPRTGKSNQPQHF
>NA|TRBV5-4|TRBJ2-7|TRBD2
TGTGCCAGCAGCTATACGGGAGGGCCCTACGAGCAGTACTTC
CASSYTGGPYEQYF
>NA|TRBV4-1|TRBJ2-1|TRBD2
TGCGCCAGCAGCCAAGACCGACTAGCGGGAGCCTACAATGAGCAGTTCTTC
CASSQDRLAGAYNEQFF
>NA|TRBV5-4|TRBJ1-4|NA
TGTGCCAGCAGCCAAGGGCGGGCAGAGAATGAAAAACTGTTTTTT
CASSQGRAENEKLFF
>NA|TRBV18|TRBJ1-5|NA
TGTGCCAGCTCCACAAGACAGGACAATCAGCCCCAGCATTTT
CASSTRQDNQPQHF
>few|TRBV7-9|TRBJ2-1|NA
TGTGCCAGCAGCCAAAACAGGGAGCAGTTCTTC
CASSQNREQFF